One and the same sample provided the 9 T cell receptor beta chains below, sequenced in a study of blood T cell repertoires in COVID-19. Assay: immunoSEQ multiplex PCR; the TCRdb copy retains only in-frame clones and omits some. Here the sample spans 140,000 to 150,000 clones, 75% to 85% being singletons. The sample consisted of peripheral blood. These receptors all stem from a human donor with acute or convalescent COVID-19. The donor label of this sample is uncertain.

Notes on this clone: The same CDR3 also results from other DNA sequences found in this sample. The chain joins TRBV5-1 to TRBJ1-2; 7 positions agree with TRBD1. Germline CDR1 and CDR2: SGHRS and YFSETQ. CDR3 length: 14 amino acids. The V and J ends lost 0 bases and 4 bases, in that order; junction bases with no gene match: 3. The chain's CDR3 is CASSLEGAGYGYTF. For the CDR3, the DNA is TGCGCCAGCAGCTTGGAGGGGGCTGGCTATGGCTACACCTTC.

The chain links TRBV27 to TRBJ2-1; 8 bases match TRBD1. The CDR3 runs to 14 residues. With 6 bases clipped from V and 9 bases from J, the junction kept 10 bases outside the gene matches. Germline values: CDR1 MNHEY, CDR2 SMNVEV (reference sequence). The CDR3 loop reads CASRTDRGNSEQFF. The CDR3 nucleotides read TGTGCCAGCAGAACCGACAGGGGCAATAGTGAGCAGTTCTTC.

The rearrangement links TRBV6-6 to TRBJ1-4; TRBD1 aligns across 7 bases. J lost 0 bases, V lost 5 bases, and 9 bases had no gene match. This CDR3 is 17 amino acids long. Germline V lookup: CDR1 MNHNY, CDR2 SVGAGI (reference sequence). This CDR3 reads CASSLRQGFTTNEKLFF. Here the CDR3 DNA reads TGTGCCAGCAGTCTCCGACAGGGATTTACAACTAATGAAAAACTGTTTTTT.

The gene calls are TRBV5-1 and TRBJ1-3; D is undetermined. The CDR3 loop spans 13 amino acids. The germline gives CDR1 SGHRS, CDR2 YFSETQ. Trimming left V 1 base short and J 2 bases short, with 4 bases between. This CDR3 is CASSLSTGNTIYF. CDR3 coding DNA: TGCGCCAGCAGCTTGTCCACTGGAAACACCATATATTTT.

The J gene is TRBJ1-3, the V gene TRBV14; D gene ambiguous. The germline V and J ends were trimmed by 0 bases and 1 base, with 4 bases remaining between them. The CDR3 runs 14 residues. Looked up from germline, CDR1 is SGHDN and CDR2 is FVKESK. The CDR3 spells CASSQDKSGNTIYF. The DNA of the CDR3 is TGTGCCAGCAGCCAAGATAAATCTGGAAACACCATATATTTT. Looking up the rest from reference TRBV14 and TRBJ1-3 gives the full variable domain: EAGVTQFPSHSVIEKGQTVTLRCDPISGHDNLYWYRRVMGKEIKFLLHFVKESKQDESGMPNNRFLAERTGGTYSTLKVQPAELEDSGVYFCASSQDKSGNTIYFGEGSWLTVV.

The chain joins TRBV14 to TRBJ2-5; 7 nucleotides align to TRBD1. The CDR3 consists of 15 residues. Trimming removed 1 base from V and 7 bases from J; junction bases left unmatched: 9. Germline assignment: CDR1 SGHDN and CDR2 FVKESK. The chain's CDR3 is CASSQVRDREWTQYF. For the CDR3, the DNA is TGTGCCAGCAGCCAAGTCAGAGACAGGGAATGGACCCAGTACTTC. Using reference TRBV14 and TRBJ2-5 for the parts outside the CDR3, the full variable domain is EAGVTQFPSHSVIEKGQTVTLRCDPISGHDNLYWYRRVMGKEIKFLLHFVKESKQDESGMPNNRFLAERTGGTYSTLKVQPAELEDSGVYFCASSQVRDREWTQYFGPGTRLLVL.

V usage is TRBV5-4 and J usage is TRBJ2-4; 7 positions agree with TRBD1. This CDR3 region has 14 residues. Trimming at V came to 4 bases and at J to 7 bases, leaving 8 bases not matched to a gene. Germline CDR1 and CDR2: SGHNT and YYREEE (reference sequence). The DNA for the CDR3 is TGTGCCAGCAGCGACAGGGTTGGCATGAACATTCAGTACTTC. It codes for CASSDRVGMNIQYF.

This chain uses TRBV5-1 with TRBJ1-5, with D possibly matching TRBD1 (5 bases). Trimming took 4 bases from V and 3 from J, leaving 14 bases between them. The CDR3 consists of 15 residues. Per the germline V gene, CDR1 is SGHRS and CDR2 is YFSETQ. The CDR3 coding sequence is TGCGCCAGCAGCCCGACGGGGGAGCCCAATCAGCCCCAGCATTTT. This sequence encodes CASSPTGEPNQPQHF.

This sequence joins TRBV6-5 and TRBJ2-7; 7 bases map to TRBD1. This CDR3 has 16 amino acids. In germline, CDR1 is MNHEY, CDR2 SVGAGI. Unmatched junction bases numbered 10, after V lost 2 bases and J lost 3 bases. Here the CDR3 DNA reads TGTGCCAGCAGTTACGGGCGGAGGACAGGCCTCTACGAGCAGTACTTC. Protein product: CASSYGRRTGLYEQYF.